The clone carrying this TCR beta chain was recorded many times. Its antigen remains unidentified. The entry originates in a study of T-cell reconstitution after alpha-beta-depleted transplantation in children. Study outcomes and limitations: Some patients' high day-60 TCRbeta diversity was attributed to recipient cells surviving conditioning. Approximately two months post-transplant, alpha-beta T cells reportedly originated from several hundred expanded graft clones. Hyperexpanded clones declined; after one year, newly produced T cells mostly supplied diversity.

TCRbeta library construction was performed incorporating unique molecular identifiers. One entry per CDR3 protein results from TCRdb running MiXCR on the PCR reads. The sample lists 200,000 or so distinct CDR3 sequences, 5.5% to 7% occurring once. V was shortened by 3 bases and J by 4 bases, with 9 bases between the two germline ends. Per the germline V gene, CDR1 is SGHDN and CDR2 is FVKESK. The CDR3 spans 14 residues. The chain recombines TRBV14 with TRBJ1-4, with D unresolved. The receptor was derived from a girl younger than two with combined immunodeficiency, due to receive a stem cell transplant. Sequencing was performed on PBMCs, taken before TCRalphabeta/CD19-depleted stem cell transplant. CDR3 protein: CASSQHTFNEKLFF. In DNA form, the CDR3 reads TGTGCCAGCAGCCAGCACACCTTTAATGAAAAACTGTTTTTT.